This is a list of T cell receptor beta chains from one sample in a study of T-cell memory formation after mild COVID-19. Via MiXCR, TCRdb re-called the 5' RACE reads, giving one row per CDR3 protein. The sample carries 190,000 or so distinct CDR3 sequences, 10% to 13% recorded once. The sample taken for sequencing was PBMCs or a T cell subset sorted from them (not recorded which). These receptors all stem from a man aged 18 to 30 who had mild COVID-19 (a few samples of this study predate the infection). Cell type and time point are not known. Both conserved end residues are part of each CDR3. D genes are given only for firm matches. Size tells how often a clone was seen (once, few, many) or the class of an expanded clone, and some rows leave it out.

j_call d_call cdr3_length clone_size v_call cdr3_nt cdr3_aa
TRBJ2-5 NA 14 NA TRBV11-2 TGTGCCACTAACCCACAGGGGGGGCAAGAGACCCAGTACTTC CATNPQGGQETQYF
TRBJ1-4 NA 13 few TRBV5-5 TGTGCCAGCAGCTTGGCCACGGACGAAAAACTGTTTTTT CASSLATDEKLFF
TRBJ1-1 NA 13 NA TRBV5-1 TGCGCCAGCAGCTTGGAGTATAACACTGAAGCTTTCTTT CASSLEYNTEAFF
TRBJ2-1 TRBD1 13 once TRBV5-1 TGCGCCAGCAGGGCAGGGGGCAAGGGTGAGGGGTTCTTC CASRAGGKGEGFF
TRBJ1-3 NA 15 few TRBV15 TGTGCCACCAGCAGAGGGAAGTACTCTGGAAACACCATATATTTT CATSRGKYSGNTIYF
TRBJ2-2 TRBD2 20 few TRBV4-1 TGCGCCAGCAGCCAAGATCTCGATTCTAGCGGGGGGCCTAACACCGGGGAGCTGTTTTTT CASSQDLDSSGGPNTGELFF
TRBJ2-1 TRBD1 14 many TRBV20-1 TGCAGTGCCCCACGCCAGGGGGCGTTGAATGAGCAGTTCTTC CSAPRQGALNEQFF
TRBJ1-2 NA 14 NA TRBV7-2 TGTGCCAGCAGCTCAGCGCAAGGGGGCTATGGCTACACCTTC CASSSAQGGYGYTF
TRBJ1-1 NA 14 few TRBV7-2 TGTGCCAGCAGCCCCCCCGAAAGGAACACTGAAGCTTTCTTT CASSPPERNTEAFF
TRBJ2-5 NA 12 NA TRBV20-1 TGCAGTGCTCGGCAGGGACAAGAGACCCAGTACTTC CSARQGQETQYF
TRBJ2-5 NA 13 many TRBV7-8 TGTGCCAGCAGCCCAACTAGTGGTGAGACCCAGTACTTC CASSPTSGETQYF
TRBJ2-4 NA 16 few TRBV18 TGTGCCAGCTCACCACGGGGGCCATTAGCCAAAAACATTCAGTACTTC CASSPRGPLAKNIQYF
TRBJ2-7 NA 15 NA TRBV7-2 TGTGCCAGCAGCTTAATGGGGCGGGGCCTCGGTGAGCAGTACTTC CASSLMGRGLGEQYF
TRBJ2-2 TRBD1 14 many TRBV12-3/TRBV12-4 TGTGCCAGCAGCCGACAGGGTTTCGCCGGGGAGCTGTTTTTT CASSRQGFAGELFF
TRBJ2-7 TRBD2 17 many TRBV7-2 TGTGCCAGCAGCCCCAACGCTTATAGCGGGGGACCCTACGAGCAGTACTTC CASSPNAYSGGPYEQYF
TRBJ2-3 NA 15 NA TRBV7-2 TGTGCCGTGCGAGCCTTAGGCGTCAGTACAGATACGCAGTATTTT CAVRALGVSTDTQYF
TRBJ1-2 NA 14 NA TRBV28 TGTGCCAGCAGATGGAGGGGATCGAACTATGGCTACACCTTC CASRWRGSNYGYTF
TRBJ1-6 TRBD1 13 NA TRBV11-2 TGTGCCAGCGGGGGACAGACATGGTCACCCCTCCACTTT CASGGQTWSPLHF
TRBJ1-5 TRBD1 14 NA TRBV6-5 TGTGCCAGCAGCTCAGGGGGCTTTAATCAGCCCCAGCATTTT CASSSGGFNQPQHF
TRBJ2-3 NA 13 once TRBV11-3 TGTGCCAGCAGCGCGACAGCCACAGATACGCAGTATTTT CASSATATDTQYF
TRBJ1-4 NA 16 few TRBV7-8 TGTGCCAGCAGCTTATCCCGGGTCGCCGATAATGAAAAACTGTTTTTT CASSLSRVADNEKLFF
TRBJ2-1 NA 14 NA TRBV5-5 TGTGCCAGCAAGTTTCAGGAGACCTACAATGAGCAGTTCTTC CASKFQETYNEQFF
TRBJ1-1 NA 12 few TRBV12-3/TRBV12-4 TGTGCCAGCTCGGGGGGCGCATCTGAAGCTTTCTTT CASSGGASEAFF
TRBJ2-7 NA 12 few TRBV4-2 TGTGCCAGCAGCCACCAGGGGCACGAGCAGTACTTC CASSHQGHEQYF
TRBJ2-3 NA 16 few TRBV21-1 TGTGCCAGCAGCCGTGACAGTGAGGGACGCACAGATACGCAGTATTTT CASSRDSEGRTDTQYF
TRBJ1-2 NA 13 few TRBV6-2/TRBV6-3 TGTGCCAGCAGTTGGTCAGGGGACTATGGCTACACCTTC CASSWSGDYGYTF
TRBJ1-3 NA 14 few TRBV9 TGTGCCAGCAGCGTAGTGTCCTCTGGAAACACCATATATTTT CASSVVSSGNTIYF
TRBJ1-1 NA 12 few TRBV7-2 TGTGCCAGCAGCCCCGCGCCGGGTGAAGCTTTCTTT CASSPAPGEAFF
TRBJ2-3 NA 17 many TRBV9 TGTGCCAGCAGCGTAGACTGGGGCTCGAATCCCACAGATACGCAGTATTTT CASSVDWGSNPTDTQYF
TRBJ2-7 TRBD1 16 few TRBV4-1 TGCGCCAGCAGCCAAGCTCCTGGGACAGGGACCTACGAGCAGTACTTC CASSQAPGTGTYEQYF
TRBJ1-1 NA 15 few TRBV5-1 TGCGCCAGCAGCTATCGACAGGCCTTGGGGACTGAAGCTTTCTTT CASSYRQALGTEAFF
TRBJ2-1 NA 13 NA TRBV29-1 TGCAGCGTTGTAATAGGAATGGAAGGTGAGCAGTTCTTC CSVVIGMEGEQFF
TRBJ2-2 NA 15 NA TRBV4-1 TGCGCCAGCAGCCAAGTTCCCAGGGGCACCGGGGAGCTGTTTTTT CASSQVPRGTGELFF
TRBJ2-5 TRBD1 14 NA TRBV12-3/TRBV12-4 TGTGCCAGCACTAACGCCGGGACAGGGCTCCCCCTCAGCTTC CASTNAGTGLPLSF
TRBJ2-1 TRBD2 16 few TRBV5-1 TGCGCCAGCAGCCGAGTTCAGGGTAGCGGGTACAATGAGCAGTTCTTC CASSRVQGSGYNEQFF
TRBJ2-7 NA 13 NA TRBV7-9 TGTGCCAGCAGCCCCCAGTTTGCCTACGAGCAGTACTTC CASSPQFAYEQYF
TRBJ2-1 NA 12 NA TRBV4-1 TGCGCCAGCAGCCAAGAACGCAATGAGCAGTTCTTC CASSQERNEQFF
TRBJ2-6 TRBD1 16 NA TRBV27 TGTGCCAGCAGTCTAGACAGGGCGAGAGGGGCCAACGTCCTGACTTTC CASSLDRARGANVLTF
TRBJ2-1 TRBD1 15 many TRBV5-1 TGCGCCAGCGGCCGGGACAGCAGGTACTACAATGAGCAGTTCTTC CASGRDSRYYNEQFF
TRBJ2-3 NA 14 few TRBV20-1 TGCAGTGCCCACAGGGGGGGGCGCCGTGACACGCAGTATTTT CSAHRGGRRDTQYF
TRBJ1-1 NA 16 many TRBV5-1 TGCGCCAGCAGCCAATGGCGAACCTCATCGAACACGAGGGCTTTCTTT CASSQWRTSSNTRAFF
TRBJ1-5 NA 14 few TRBV20-1 TGCAGTGCTAGTCTTAGGCGGGGACATCAGCCCCAGCATTTT CSASLRRGHQPQHF
TRBJ2-1 TRBD1 15 NA TRBV6-1 TGTGCCAGCGGAAGACAGGGCCCCCCCTACAATGAGCAGTTCTTC CASGRQGPPYNEQFF